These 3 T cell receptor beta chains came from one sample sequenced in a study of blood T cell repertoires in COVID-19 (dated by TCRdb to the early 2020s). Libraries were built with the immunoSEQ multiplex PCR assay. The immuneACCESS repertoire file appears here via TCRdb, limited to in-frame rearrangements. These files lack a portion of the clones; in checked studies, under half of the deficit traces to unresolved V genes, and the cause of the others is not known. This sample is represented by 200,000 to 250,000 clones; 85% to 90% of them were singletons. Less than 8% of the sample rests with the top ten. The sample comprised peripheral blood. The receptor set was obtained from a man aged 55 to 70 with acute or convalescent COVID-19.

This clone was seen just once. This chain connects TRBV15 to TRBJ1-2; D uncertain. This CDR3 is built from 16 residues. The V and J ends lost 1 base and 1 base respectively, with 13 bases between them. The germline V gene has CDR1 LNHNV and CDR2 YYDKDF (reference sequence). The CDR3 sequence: CATSRVGDTGNYGYTF. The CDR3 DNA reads TGTGCCACCAGCAGAGTGGGCGACACCGGTAACTATGGCTACACCTTC.

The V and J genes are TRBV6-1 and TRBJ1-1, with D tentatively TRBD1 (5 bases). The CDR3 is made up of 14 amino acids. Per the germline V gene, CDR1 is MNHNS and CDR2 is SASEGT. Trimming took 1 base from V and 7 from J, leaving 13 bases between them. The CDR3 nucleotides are TGTGCCAGCAGTGAAGTCGGGGGGGAAGGTGAAGCTTTCTTT. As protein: CASSEVGGEGEAFF.

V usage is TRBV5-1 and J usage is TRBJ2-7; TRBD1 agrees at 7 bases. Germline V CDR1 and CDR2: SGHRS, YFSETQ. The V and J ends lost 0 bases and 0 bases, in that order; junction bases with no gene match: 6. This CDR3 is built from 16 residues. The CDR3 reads CASSLETGSASYEQYF. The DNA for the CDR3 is TGCGCCAGCAGCTTGGAGACAGGGAGTGCCTCCTACGAGCAGTACTTC.